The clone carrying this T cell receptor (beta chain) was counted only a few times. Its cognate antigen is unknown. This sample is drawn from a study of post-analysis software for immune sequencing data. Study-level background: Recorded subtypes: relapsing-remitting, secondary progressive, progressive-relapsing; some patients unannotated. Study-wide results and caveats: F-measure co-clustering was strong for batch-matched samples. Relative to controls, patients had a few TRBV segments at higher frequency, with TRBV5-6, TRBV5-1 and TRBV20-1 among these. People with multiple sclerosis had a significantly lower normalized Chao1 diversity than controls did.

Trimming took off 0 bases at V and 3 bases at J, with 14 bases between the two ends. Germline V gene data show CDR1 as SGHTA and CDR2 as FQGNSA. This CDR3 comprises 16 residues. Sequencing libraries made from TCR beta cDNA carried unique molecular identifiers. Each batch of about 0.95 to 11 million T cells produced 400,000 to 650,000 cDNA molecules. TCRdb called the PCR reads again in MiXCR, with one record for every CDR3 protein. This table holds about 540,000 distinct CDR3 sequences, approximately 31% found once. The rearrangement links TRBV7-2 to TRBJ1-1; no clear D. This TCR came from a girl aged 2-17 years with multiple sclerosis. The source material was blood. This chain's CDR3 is CASSLAYQAVDTEAFF. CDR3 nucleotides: TGTGCCAGCAGCTTAGCCTATCAGGCGGTGGACACTGAAGCTTTCTTT.